This T cell receptor (beta chain) is from a study of blood T cell repertoires in COVID-19 (dated by TCRdb to about 2020). Regarding the study in general: The collaborator samples originated in the United States, Italy and Spain and spanned the acute and convalescent phases of COVID-19. The dataset comprised deeply sampled blood TCRbeta repertoires from subjects exposed to, actively infected with, or recovered from COVID-19. The repertoires were made available in a free public database intended to serve as a resource for research on the immune response to SARS-CoV-2. Where available, HLA class I and class II types were taken from metadata supplied by the sample provider and were not determined by assay-based typing. Samples were obtained from the ongoing ImmuneRACE study (first 160 participants) and from 1,200 or so subjects provided by 6 global collaborators. A de-identified subject ID, COVID-19 status, age in years and sex were almost always included in the sample metadata. The prospective study material was composed of cDNA or gDNA derived from T cells, B-cell-depleted T cells, or PBMCs.

TCRbeta CDR3 regions were amplified from genomic DNA by means of the immunoSEQ Assay, a bias-controlled multiplex PCR. The study's own analysis went as follows. Nucleated cell counts per sample were estimated from amplification of reference gene primers within the assay. To quantify the absolute abundance of each unique TCRbeta CDR3 rearrangement, sequence reads were collapsed and filtered. For each sample, productive Simpson clonality was calculated as the square root of Simpson's diversity index over productive rearrangements. Entries here come from immuneACCESS through TCRdb and include only in-frame sequences with V and J called. Some clones fail to appear in such tables; in the studies checked, an unresolved V gene covers under half of the shortfall, and the cause of the remainder is unknown. The D gene and trimming were derived from the DNA, and the V and J assignments and clone size from that table. For this sample the table gives over 200,000 clones, of which 80% to 85% were detected only once. 4% to 5.5% of the sample rests with the top ten.

Trimmed from V: 4 bases; trimmed from J: 5 bases; junction bases lacking a gene match: 6. Sequences SGHKS (CDR1) and YYEKEE (CDR2) are obtained from the germline V gene (reference sequence). Including cysteine and phenylalanine, the CDR3 has 14 amino acids. CDR3 DNA only is kept here, 42 bases in frame from base 1. What the research found in general, with its limitations: How much clinical and demographic metadata was included differed by source and by participant, and the metadata was provided uncurated.

Collaborating institutions collected whole blood in K2EDTA tubes following their own protocols. For TCRbeta analysis, collaborators shipped samples in one of three forms: frozen whole blood, isolated PBMCs, or DNA extracted from either of those sample types. As concerns this clone: Its antigen remains unidentified. No base quality values were provided; no much bigger clone lies one nucleotide off.

Here the chain combines TRBV5-5 and TRBJ1-2; 9 central nucleotides agree with TRBD1. Sequencing used peripheral blood. This sequence originates from a man aged 45-65 years with active or convalescent COVID-19. The DNA sequence is as follows: TGTGCCAGCAGCCGACAGGGGGACCTATATGGCTACACCTTC. The translation is CASSRQGDLYGYTF.